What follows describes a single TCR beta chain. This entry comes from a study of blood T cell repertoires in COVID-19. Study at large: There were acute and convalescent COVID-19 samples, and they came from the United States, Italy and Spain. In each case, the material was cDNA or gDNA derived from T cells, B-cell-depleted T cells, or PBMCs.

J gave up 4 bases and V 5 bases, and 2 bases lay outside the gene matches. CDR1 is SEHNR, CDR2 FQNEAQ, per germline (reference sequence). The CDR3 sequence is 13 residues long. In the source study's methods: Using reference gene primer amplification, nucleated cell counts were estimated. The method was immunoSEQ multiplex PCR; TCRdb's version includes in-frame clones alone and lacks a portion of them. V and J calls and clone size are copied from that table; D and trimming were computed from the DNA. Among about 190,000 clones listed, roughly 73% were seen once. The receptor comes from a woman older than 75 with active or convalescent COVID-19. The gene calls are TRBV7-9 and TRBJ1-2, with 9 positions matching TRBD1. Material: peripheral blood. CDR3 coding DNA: TGTGCCAGCAGCATGACAGGGGGCTATGGCTACACCTTC. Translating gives CASSMTGGYGYTF.